The 25 T cell receptor beta chains presented below share a single source sample, sequenced in a study of identical twins. Each CDR3 protein gets one entry after TCRdb re-called the 5' RACE reads with MiXCR. The profile covers 1.5 million to 2 million distinct CDR3 sequences, with about 32% appearing a single time and approximately 0.25% taken by the ten largest. The source material was cord blood. These receptors were taken from a newborn girl in good health.

The chain is built from TRBV9 and TRBJ1-1; D remains unclear. Germline CDR1 SGDLS, CDR2 YYNGEE. The CDR3 is made up of 13 amino acids. The germline V and J ends were trimmed by 0 bases and 7 bases, with 10 bases remaining between them. The CDR3 DNA sequence: TGTGCCAGCAGCGTAGCTACGGGGTATGAAGCTTTCTTT. It specifies CASSVATGYEAFF.

This clonotype was observed a handful of times. The V call is TRBV4-2, the J call TRBJ2-7; 10 nucleotides match TRBD1. Trimming at V came to 0 bases and at J to 1 base, leaving 6 bases not matched to a gene. The CDR3 has 17 amino acids. Germline CDR1 and CDR2: LGHNA and YNFKEQ. CDR3 sequence (DNA): TGTGCCAGCAGCCAAGAGGGGACAGGGGTCATATCCTACGAGCAGTACTTC. Its protein product is CASSQEGTGVISYEQYF.

The rearrangement uses TRBV5-1 and TRBJ2-1; 7 nucleotides agree with TRBD2. This CDR3 has 12 amino acids. In germline, CDR1 is SGHRS, CDR2 YFSETQ. V gave up 5 bases and J gave up 10 bases; unmatched junction bases: 6. The CDR3, as DNA: TGCGCCAGCAGGGGCGGGAGTAACGAGCAGTTCTTC. Its translation is CASRGGSNEQFF.

This clonotype was picked up a small number of times. CDR3 loop: CASSESYLRDMHSYNEQFF. Here the CDR3 DNA reads TGTGCCAGCAGTGAATCTTACCTCCGGGACATGCACTCCTACAATGAGCAGTTCTTC. This chain uses TRBV25-1 with TRBJ2-1, with a possible D match to TRBD1 (6 bases). The V and J ends lost 1 base and 0 bases respectively, with 19 bases between them. The CDR3 is made up of 19 amino acids. CDR1 is MGHDK, CDR2 SYGVNS, per germline. The full variable domain, with the rest looked up from reference TRBV25-1 and TRBJ2-1, is EADIYQTPRYLVIGTGKKITLECSQTMGHDKMYWYQQDPGMELHLIHYSYGVNSTEKGDLSSESTVSRIRTEHFPLTLESARPSHTSQYLCASSESYLRDMHSYNEQFFGPGTRLTVL.

CDR3 coding DNA: TGTGCCACCAGTGATTTCCAATCTAGTGGGGATACGCAGTATTTT. Amino acids: CATSDFQSSGDTQYF. The chain carries TRBV24-1 and TRBJ2-3; D unresolved. The CDR3 is 15 amino acids. V was pared by 1 base and J by 6 bases, with 13 bases between. Germline CDR1 and CDR2: KGHDR and SFDVKD.

This clonotype was seen only a few times. The CDR3 loop reads CSARGGSGVSSYNEQFF. The CDR3 bases are TGCAGTGCTAGAGGGGGGAGTGGGGTGAGCTCCTACAATGAGCAGTTCTTC. The rearrangement uses TRBV20-1 and TRBJ2-1, with D perhaps assigned TRBD1 or TRBD2 (5 bases each). V lost 1 base and J lost 0, with 16 bases in between. Germline loops: CDR1 DFQATT, CDR2 SNEGSKA (reference sequence). There are 17 residues in the CDR3.

In its sample, this clonotype was seen a few times. The rearrangement joins TRBV5-1 to TRBJ2-4, with D perhaps matching TRBD1 (6 bases). V was shortened by 5 bases and J by 1 base, with 16 bases between the two germline ends. Germline V gives CDR1 SGHRS, CDR2 YFSETQ. CDR3 length: 16 residues. CDR3 amino acids: CASRVTGRTAKNIQYF. Here the CDR3 DNA reads TGCGCCAGCAGGGTTACAGGGCGGACGGCCAAAAACATTCAGTACTTC. Full variable domain (missing parts from reference TRBV5-1 and TRBJ2-4): KAGVTQTPRYLIKTRGQQVTLSCSPISGHRSVSWYQQTPGQGLQFLFEYFSETQRNKGNFPGRFSGRQFSNSRSEMNVSTLELGDSALYLCASRVTGRTAKNIQYFGAGTRLSVL.

The V and J genes are TRBV7-4 and TRBJ2-3, with 10 bases aligning to TRBD2. The J segment lost 5 bases and the V segment lost 7 bases, leaving 6 bases of the junction unmatched. The germline V gene encodes CDR1 SGHVT and CDR2 SQSDAQ. The CDR3 length is 14 residues. The CDR3 region has the DNA TGTGCCAGCATCGGGCTAGCGGGAGTAGATACGCAGTATTTT. Translating gives CASIGLAGVDTQYF.

This clonotype was picked up a small number of times. This rearrangement joins TRBV27 to TRBJ1-6; D is uncertain. This CDR3 spans 15 amino acids. V lost 7 bases to trimming and J lost 3 bases, with 13 bases between them. Germline CDR1 and CDR2: MNHEY and SMNVEV (reference sequence). CDR3 in amino acids: CASTVHSDYNSPLHF. CDR3 bases: TGTGCCAGCACCGTCCATTCGGACTATAATTCACCCCTCCACTTT.

V gene TRBV14 combines with J gene TRBJ2-2; D is unclear. The CDR3 has 14 amino acids. Germline V CDR1 and CDR2: SGHDN, FVKESK. The V gene lost 1 base and the J gene lost 5 bases, with 8 bases spanning the gap. The CDR3 DNA reads TGTGCCAGCAGCCAAGCCCGGACGACCGGGGAGCTGTTTTTT. Amino acids: CASSQARTTGELFF. Full variable domain (outside the CDR3, taken from reference TRBV14 and TRBJ2-2): EAGVTQFPSHSVIEKGQTVTLRCDPISGHDNLYWYRRVMGKEIKFLLHFVKESKQDESGMPNNRFLAERTGGTYSTLKVQPAELEDSGVYFCASSQARTTGELFFGEGSRLTVL.

V gene TRBV27 combines with J gene TRBJ2-1, with TRBD2 matching 7 bases. CDR1 and CDR2 from the germline V gene are MNHEY and SMNVEV (reference sequence). The V segment lost 8 bases and the J segment 9 bases; nucleotides outside the gene matches: 7. CDR3 length equals 12 residues. The CDR3 coding sequence is TGTGCCAGCGGGAGGGCTCGGCTTGAGCAGTTCTTC. It codes for CASGRARLEQFF.

This chain joins TRBV10-3 and TRBJ1-4; the D gene is possibly TRBD1 (5 bases). V was cut by 3 bases and J by 8 bases, with 10 bases left in between. This CDR3 has 13 amino acids. The germline V gene encodes CDR1 ENHRY and CDR2 SYGVKD. CDR3 DNA sequence: TGTGCCATCAGTGATGGGACGACCGAAAAACTGTTTTTT. This codes for CAISDGTTEKLFF.

This chain links TRBV4-1 with TRBJ2-1; D call uncertain. The germline gives CDR1 MGHRA, CDR2 YSYEKL. The length of the CDR3 is 13 residues. Trimming removed 5 bases from V and 7 bases from J, with 12 bases in between. This CDR3 is CASSGTVLNEQFF. The CDR3 bases are TGCGCCAGCAGCGGCACAGTTCTAAATGAGCAGTTCTTC.

A few counts support this clonotype. The CDR3 sequence: CASSPLRGENFQETQYF. CDR3 DNA: TGTGCCAGCAGCCCACTTCGGGGGGAGAACTTCCAAGAGACCCAGTACTTC. The gene calls are TRBV7-7 and TRBJ2-5; 7 bases are shared with TRBD2. Trimming at V came to 5 bases and at J to 1 base, leaving 13 bases not matched to a gene. The CDR3 is made up of 17 amino acids. CDR1 is SSHAT and CDR2 is FNYEAQ in the germline V gene (reference sequence).

The J gene is TRBJ2-3, the V gene TRBV3-1, with TRBD2 matching over 8 bases. This CDR3 comprises 14 residues. V lost 0 bases and J lost 10; bases outside the gene matches: 6. Germline V lookup: CDR1 LGHDT, CDR2 YNNKEL (reference sequence). In nucleotides, the CDR3 is TGTGCCAGCAGCCAAGATGGGACTAGTTGGGCGCAGTATTTT. Its translation is CASSQDGTSWAQYF.

This rearrangement joins TRBV3-1 to TRBJ2-2, with D perhaps TRBD1 (6 bases). With 0 bases removed from V and 2 bases from J, the gap between germline ends came to 10 bases. CDR3 length equals 16 residues. Germline loops: CDR1 LGHDT, CDR2 YNNKEL (reference sequence). The CDR3 protein is CASSQEGTINTGELFF. CDR3 nucleotides: TGTGCCAGCAGCCAAGAAGGGACAATTAACACCGGGGAGCTGTTTTTT.

The gene calls are TRBV20-1 and TRBJ1-5; D is unresolved. The CDR3 runs to 14 residues. Germline V gene sequence: CDR1 DFQATT, CDR2 SNEGSKA (reference sequence). Trimming pared 0 bases from V and 1 base from J, leaving 7 bases between. CDR3 loop: CSARELISNQPQHF. CDR3 sequence (DNA): TGCAGTGCTAGAGAGCTCATCAGCAATCAGCCCCAGCATTTT.

This clonotype was counted only a few times. The V gene is TRBV12-3 or TRBV12-4, the J gene TRBJ1-4, with D tentatively TRBD1 (5 bases). This CDR3 region has 14 residues. Deletions cut 6 bases from V and 8 bases from J, with 16 bases between. CDR3 amino acids: CASRRTPPREKLFF. CDR3 nucleotide sequence: TGTGCCAGCAGAAGGACACCTCCGAGGGAAAAACTGTTTTTT.

The chain's CDR3 is CASSSPQIGYYSNQPQHF. As DNA, the CDR3 is TGTGCCAGCAGTAGCCCTCAAATAGGCTACTATAGCAATCAGCCCCAGCATTTT. The J gene is TRBJ1-5, the V gene TRBV12-3 or TRBV12-4, with unresolved D. This CDR3 is 18 amino acids long. V was shortened by 5 bases and J by 0 bases, with 20 bases between the two germline ends.

V and J are TRBV15 and TRBJ1-4; TRBD1 matches 9 bases. Germline loops: CDR1 LNHNV, CDR2 YYDKDF (reference sequence). The V gene end was trimmed by 0 bases and the J gene end by 7 bases; junction bases not matched to a gene: 6. The CDR3 is 16 amino acids. CDR3 sequence reads: CATSREFNRGPEKLFF. CDR3 coding DNA: TGTGCCACCAGCAGAGAGTTTAACAGGGGGCCTGAAAAACTGTTTTTT.

The sample holds a few counts of this clonotype. V gene TRBV6-5 combines with J gene TRBJ2-7; 9 bases line up with TRBD2. TRBJ2-5 explains the end of the DNA better; the J call may be wrong. Germline V gives CDR1 MNHEY, CDR2 SVGAGI. The CDR3 sequence is 15 residues long. As DNA, the CDR3 is TGTGCCAGCAGAGGGGATAGCGGGAGAGGCGAGACCCAGTACTTC. Protein: CASRGDSGRGETQYF.

The rearrangement links TRBV6-1 to TRBJ2-5, with D maybe TRBD2 (6 bases). CDR1 is MNHNS and CDR2 is SASEGT in the germline V gene. This CDR3 has 14 residues. V lost 2 bases and J lost 11, with 18 bases in between. In DNA form, the CDR3 reads TGTGCCAGCAGTGAATGGAAGCGGGCAAATGAGCAGTACTTC. Its protein product is CASSEWKRANEQYF.

V usage is TRBV6-1 and J usage is TRBJ1-1, with D perhaps matching TRBD1 (6 bases). Germline V gene sequence: CDR1 MNHNS, CDR2 SASEGT. Trimming shortened V by 6 bases and J by 5 bases, and 19 bases separated the two germline ends. The length of the CDR3 is 15 residues. The DNA for the CDR3 is TGTGCCAGCAGGATTAGGACAGCCCGAGGGACTGAAGCTTTCTTT. It yields the protein CASRIRTARGTEAFF.

J is TRBJ1-4 and V is TRBV6-1; D is unclear. Germline CDR1 MNHNS, CDR2 SASEGT. V was cut by 4 bases and J by 8 bases, with 17 bases left in between. The CDR3 runs 15 residues. The CDR3 DNA reads as TGTGCCAGCAGTGTTTGGGCCGGCCCCAGGGAAAAACTGTTTTTT. Its protein is CASSVWAGPREKLFF.

V and J are TRBV11-1 and TRBJ2-3; D is ambiguous. The CDR3 has 14 amino acids. Germline V gene data show CDR1 as SGHAT and CDR2 as FQDESV (reference sequence). Trimming stripped 5 bases from V and 2 bases from J, with 11 bases between. CDR3 sequence: CASSPTHATDTQYF. CDR3 DNA: TGTGCCAGCAGCCCTACCCACGCCACAGATACGCAGTATTTT.